The 8 T cell receptor beta chains below were found in one sample sequenced in a study of early T cells in non-severe SARS-CoV-2 infection. TCRdb independently ran MiXCR on the 5' RACE reads; one entry per CDR3 protein. The sample carries about 36,000 distinct CDR3 sequences, 8.5% to 10% recorded once. Sequenced material: whole blood. The receptors were sampled from an adult who was a healthcare worker with PCR-confirmed SARS-CoV-2 infection or an uninfected control (not recorded which).

This clonotype was picked up many times. The rearrangement joins TRBV5-6 to TRBJ1-1; D gene uncertain. Deletions cut 4 bases from V and 2 bases from J, with 6 bases between. This CDR3 region has 12 residues. Germline V CDR1 and CDR2: SGHDT, YYEEEE. CDR3 sequence: CASSTHNTEAFF. The DNA of the CDR3 is TGTGCCAGCAGCACACACAACACTGAAGCTTTCTTT.

This clonotype has only a few counts. For the CDR3, the DNA is TGTGCCATCAGCGGGGACAGGGGATCGTACGAGCAGTACTTC. It specifies CAISGDRGSYEQYF. The V gene is TRBV10-3, the J gene TRBJ2-7; 10 bases fit TRBD1. Germline lookup yields CDR1 ENHRY and CDR2 SYGVKD. The CDR3 is 14 amino acids. V shed 6 bases and J 4 bases; nucleotides not matched to a gene: 6.

The chain employs TRBV7-9 and TRBJ1-1, with D unresolved. Trimming shortened V by 3 bases and J by 2 bases, and 7 bases separated the two germline ends. Per germline, CDR1 SEHNR and CDR2 FQNEAQ (reference sequence). The CDR3 is 13 amino acids. The CDR3 DNA reads TGTGCCAGCAGCTTCCGAGGAAACACTGAAGCTTTCTTT. It encodes CASSFRGNTEAFF. Filled out from reference TRBV7-9 and TRBJ1-1, the complete variable domain reads DTGVSQNPRHKITKRGQNVTFRCDPISEHNRLYWYRQTLGQGPEFLTYFQNEAQLEKSRLLSDRFSAERPKGSFSTLEIQRTEQGDSAMYLCASSFRGNTEAFFGQGTRLTVV.

The chain recombines TRBV6-5 with TRBJ2-7, with 8 nucleotides matching TRBD1. V dropped 2 bases and J dropped 2; count of bases not matched to a gene: 5. CDR1 is MNHEY, CDR2 SVGAGI, per germline. There are 15 residues in the CDR3. The CDR3 spells CASSYRWTGTYEQYF. CDR3 sequence (DNA): TGTGCCAGCAGTTACCGGTGGACAGGGACCTACGAGCAGTACTTC.

This clonotype came up many times. The gene calls are TRBV19 and TRBJ1-5, with unresolved D. Germline lookup yields CDR1 LNHDA and CDR2 SQIVND (reference sequence). The CDR3 is made up of 14 amino acids. V shed 7 bases and J shed 0 bases, with 10 bases lying between them. The CDR3 sequence: CASKEDGSNQPQHF. The CDR3 nucleotides read TGTGCCAGTAAGGAAGACGGTAGCAATCAGCCCCAGCATTTT.

CDR3 nucleotides: TGTGCCAGCAGCTTAACAACGAACACTGAAGCTTTCTTT. This gives the protein CASSLTTNTEAFF. The chain uses TRBV7-8 and TRBJ1-1, with D hard to call. The V and J ends lost 2 bases and 1 base respectively, with 5 bases between them. The CDR3 has 13 amino acids. From germline, CDR1 is SGHVS and CDR2 FQNEAQ.

The chain recombines TRBV14 with TRBJ2-4; D is uncertain. CDR1 and CDR2 from the germline V gene are SGHDN and FVKESK. The CDR3 runs to 15 residues. Trimming removed 1 base from V and 9 bases from J, with 16 bases in between. CDR3 nucleotides: TGTGCCAGCAGCCAAGTCCATGGGAAAAATAGCATTCAGTACTTC. Residues: CASSQVHGKNSIQYF. Full variable domain (remainder filled in from reference TRBV14 and TRBJ2-4): EAGVTQFPSHSVIEKGQTVTLRCDPISGHDNLYWYRRVMGKEIKFLLHFVKESKQDESGMPNNRFLAERTGGTYSTLKVQPAELEDSGVYFCASSQVHGKNSIQYFGAGTRLSVL.

This clonotype appeared many times. The chain has TRBV4-3 and TRBJ2-1, with D hard to call. Germline V gives CDR1 LGHNA, CDR2 YSLEER. Trimming left V 4 bases short and J 0 bases short, with 10 bases between. The CDR3 consists of 15 residues. The CDR3 region is CASSLSTSSYNEQFF. DNA of the CDR3: TGCGCCAGCAGCCTTTCGACAAGCTCCTACAATGAGCAGTTCTTC.